This T cell receptor beta chain was captured in a study of response to subunit inactivated influenza vaccine. Study findings and constraints: Authors suggested that a seasonal influenza vaccination recruits few new T cells each time.

With 1 base removed from V and 0 bases from J, the gap between germline ends came to 4 bases. The CDR3 has 14 amino acids. TCRdb fed the RT-PCR reads into MiXCR, producing one record per CDR3 protein. The repertoire includes 400,000 to 650,000 distinct CDR3 sequences, approximately 7.7% of them detected once, and roughly 14% sits in the top ten. This clonotype was counted ten times or more. The antigen is unknown. The receptor's source is a man in his fifties or sixties who received an inactivated influenza vaccine. Here the sequenced sample was PBMCs from blood, taken roughly 24 months after vaccination. The chain uses TRBV12-3 or TRBV12-4 and TRBJ2-1, with unresolved D. The CDR3 DNA reads as TGTGCCAGCAGTTTAGTCCTCTCCTACAATGAGCAGTTCTTC. Translated: CASSLVLSYNEQFF.